Following are 5 T cell receptor beta chains from one sample sequenced in a study of Ad26.COV2.S vaccination and SARS-CoV-2 variants. The table came from immunoSEQ multiplex PCR; TCRdb's copy has only in-frame clones and leaves some out. The table shows about 450,000 clones, with roughly nine tenths occurring only once. Described treatment: 15 to 20 received Ad26.COV2.S at low or high dose, single or two shots; several received placebo; per-sample allocation not given. Sampling was performed 63 days after the first vaccine or placebo injection. The specimen was peripheral blood, collected in a trial of Ad26.COV2.S vaccine versus placebo. The receptors here all came from a person aged 18-60 years who received the Ad26.COV2.S COVID-19 vaccine or a placebo.

V gene TRBV5-4 combines with J gene TRBJ2-7; maybe TRBD1 (7 bases). Germline assignment: CDR1 SGHNT and CDR2 YYREEE (reference sequence). Trimming took off 2 bases at V and 4 bases at J, with 13 bases between the two ends. The CDR3 spans 14 residues. CDR3 amino acids: CASSFDREAYEQYV. DNA of the CDR3: TGTGCCAGCAGCTTTGACAGGGAGGCATACGAGCAGTACGTC.

This chain connects TRBV5-1 to TRBJ1-2; D gene ambiguous. Trimming removed 3 bases at V and 3 bases at J, with 18 bases between. CDR1 is SGHRS and CDR2 is YFSETQ in the germline V gene. The CDR3 totals 16 residues. The CDR3 loop reads CASSSPSGRRDYGYTF. CDR3 in DNA: TGCGCCAGCAGCTCTCCCAGTGGGCGGCGGGACTATGGCTACACCTTC.

The gene calls are TRBV11-2 and TRBJ1-1; D possibly corresponds to TRBD1 (6 bases). The CDR3 sequence is 15 residues long. Trimming left V 4 bases short and J 4 bases short, with 16 bases between. Germline CDR1 is SGHAT and CDR2 is FQNNGV. CDR3 DNA sequence: TGTGCCAGCAGCTGGCCCCGGGGGGCAGGCACTGAAGCTTTCTTT. Its protein product is CASSWPRGAGTEAFF.

V usage is TRBV28 and J usage is TRBJ2-2; TRBD2 is a possible D gene (5 bases). Per germline, CDR1 MDHEN and CDR2 SYDVKM. Trimming took 5 bases from V and 5 from J, leaving 12 bases between them. The CDR3 spans 14 residues. The CDR3 here is CASSRGQPTGELFF. CDR3 nucleotide sequence: TGTGCCAGCAGTCGGGGTCAACCAACCGGGGAGCTGTTTTTT. The full variable domain, completed using reference TRBV28 and TRBJ2-2, is DVKVTQSSRYLVKRTGEKVFLECVQDMDHENMFWYRQDPGLGLRLIYFSYDVKMKEKGDIPEGYSVSREKKERFSLILESASTNQTSMYLCASSRGQPTGELFFGEGSRLTVL.

This chain uses TRBV19 with TRBJ1-2; perhaps TRBD1 as D (6 bases). The CDR3 has 16 amino acids. V was shortened by 5 bases and J by 5 bases, with 21 bases between the two germline ends. CDR1 and CDR2 (germline): LNHDA, SQIVND (reference sequence). The CDR3 sequence: CASSPGQLLGHYGYTF. Written as DNA, the CDR3 is TGTGCCAGTAGTCCCGGACAGCTGTTGGGGCATTATGGCTACACCTTC.